The 9 T cell receptor beta chains below come from one sample, sequenced in a study of cytomegalovirus exposure and HLA in healthy donors. Sequenced by immunoSEQ multiplex PCR; TCRdb stores in-frame clones only, minus some. The sample lists about 78,000 clones; about 96% were seen once. What was sequenced was PBMCs. These receptors originate from a man aged 18 to 29 in good health and CMV-seropositive.

The CDR3 spells CSTSGVLNTEAFF. CDR3 in DNA: TGCAGCACAAGCGGGGTCCTGAACACTGAAGCTTTCTTT. The chain has TRBV29-1 and TRBJ1-1; D not certain. The CDR3 length is 13 residues. From germline, CDR1 is SQVTM and CDR2 ANQGSEA. V was shortened by 8 bases and J by 0 bases, with 13 bases between the two germline ends.

This clone was counted once. The chain employs TRBV28 and TRBJ1-2; D is unclear. Germline V gene data show CDR1 as MDHEN and CDR2 as SYDVKM. This CDR3 contains 13 residues. V lost 2 bases, J lost 4 bases, and 8 bases lay in between. CDR3 sequence reads: CASSLHSSYGYTF. In DNA form, the CDR3 reads TGTGCCAGCAGTTTACACAGTTCCTATGGCTACACCTTC.

The V gene is TRBV6-5, the J gene TRBJ1-2, with TRBD1 matching 7 bases. V lost 6 bases and J lost 5; bases outside the gene matches: 12. CDR1 and CDR2 from the germline V gene are MNHEY and SVGAGI. The CDR3 contains 15 residues. The CDR3 spells CASRSSRQGKYGYTF. As DNA, the CDR3 is TGTGCCAGCAGGTCCTCGAGACAGGGCAAATATGGCTACACCTTC.

The chain couples TRBV5-1 to TRBJ2-2; no reliable D call. This CDR3 has 13 amino acids. CDR1 and CDR2 (germline): SGHRS, YFSETQ. V was pared by 1 base and J by 6 bases, with 7 bases between. The CDR3: CASSLLEAGELFF. In nucleotides, the CDR3 is TGCGCCAGCAGCTTGTTAGAGGCCGGGGAGCTGTTTTTT. The whole variable domain, filled in from reference TRBV5-1 and TRBJ2-2, reads KAGVTQTPRYLIKTRGQQVTLSCSPISGHRSVSWYQQTPGQGLQFLFEYFSETQRNKGNFPGRFSGRQFSNSRSEMNVSTLELGDSALYLCASSLLEAGELFFGEGSRLTVL.

The chain employs TRBV7-9 and TRBJ2-7; the D gene is possibly TRBD2 (5 bases). In germline, CDR1 is SEHNR, CDR2 FQNEAQ (reference sequence). Trimming removed 2 bases at V and 2 bases at J, with 13 bases between. This CDR3 has 15 amino acids. CDR3 region: CASSLLGPGTYEQYF. The CDR3 bases are TGTGCCAGCAGCTTATTAGGGCCCGGGACCTACGAGCAGTACTTC.

Remarks on this clone: The junction shows a germline mismatch at one end, possibly a read error. V usage is TRBV18 and J usage is TRBJ2-5; possibly TRBD2 for D (6 bases). Germline CDR1 and CDR2: KGHSH and LQKENI. This CDR3 is 13 amino acids long. CDR3 residues: CASSVDYGENQYF. For the CDR3, the DNA is TGTGCCAGCTCGGTGGACTACGGCGAGAACCAGTACTTC.

The chain has TRBV29-1 and TRBJ2-3; 8 bases are a match to TRBD2. The junction had 5 bases not matched to a gene; V was cut back by 8 bases and J by 4 bases. The CDR3 has 12 residues. From germline, CDR1 is SQVTM and CDR2 ANQGSEA. CDR3 amino acids: CSILAVADTQYF. The DNA for the CDR3 is TGCAGCATACTAGCGGTAGCAGATACGCAGTATTTT.

This rearrangement joins TRBV5-1 to TRBJ1-2; TRBD1 matches 11 bases. V lost 4 bases, J lost 0 bases, and 8 bases stayed unmatched. The germline V gene encodes CDR1 SGHRS and CDR2 YFSETQ. CDR3 length equals 17 residues. CDR3 in DNA: TGCGCCAGCAGCCTACGGGACAGGGGGAGGACTAACTATGGCTACACCTTC. Protein: CASSLRDRGRTNYGYTF.

V usage is TRBV10-1 and J usage is TRBJ2-7, with 10 bases matching TRBD1. V lost 10 bases to trimming and J lost 1 base; unmatched junction nucleotides: 10. The germline V gene has CDR1 WNHNN and CDR2 SYGVQD (reference sequence). This CDR3 is 15 amino acids long. The CDR3 DNA sequence: TGCGCCACCTCTCCCCGGACAGGGGGATCCTACGAGCAGTACTTC. Translating gives CATSPRTGGSYEQYF.